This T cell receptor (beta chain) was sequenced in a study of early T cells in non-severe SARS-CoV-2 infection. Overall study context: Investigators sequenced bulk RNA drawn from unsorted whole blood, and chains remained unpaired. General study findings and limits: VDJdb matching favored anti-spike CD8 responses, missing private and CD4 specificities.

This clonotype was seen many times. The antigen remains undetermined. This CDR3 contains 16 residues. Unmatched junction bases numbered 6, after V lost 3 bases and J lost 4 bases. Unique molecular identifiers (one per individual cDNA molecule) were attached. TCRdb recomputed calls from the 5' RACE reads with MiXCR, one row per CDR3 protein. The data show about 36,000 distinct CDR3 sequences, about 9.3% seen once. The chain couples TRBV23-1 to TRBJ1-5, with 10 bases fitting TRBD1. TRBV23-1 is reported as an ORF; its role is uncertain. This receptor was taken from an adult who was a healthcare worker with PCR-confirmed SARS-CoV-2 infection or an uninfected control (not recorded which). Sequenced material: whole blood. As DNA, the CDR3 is TGCGCCAGCAGTCAGCGGACAGGGGGAACGAATCAGCCCCAGCATTTT. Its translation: CASSQRTGGTNQPQHF.